The next 28 T cell receptor beta chains were all read from a single sample in a study of T cell responses to AZD1222 COVID-19 vaccine. Assay used: immunoSEQ multiplex PCR; TCRdb lists only in-frame clones, some missing. Among fewer than 250,000 clones listed, just over 90% were seen once. Specimen: peripheral blood, collected on day 0 of MenACWY control vaccination. Receptors were obtained from an adult in good health.

The V call is TRBV30, the J call TRBJ1-2; 7 nucleotides agree with TRBD1. The CDR3 has 15 amino acids. Per the germline V gene, CDR1 is GTSNPN and CDR2 is SVGIG (reference sequence). V gave up 3 bases and J gave up 0 bases; unmatched junction bases: 7. CDR3: CAWRKSGGANYGYTF. Written as DNA, the CDR3 is TGTGCCTGGAGAAAATCAGGGGGAGCTAACTATGGCTACACCTTC.

J is TRBJ2-3 and V is TRBV15; TRBD2 aligns across 8 bases. V was pared by 3 bases and J by 2 bases, with 7 bases of the junction left unmatched. CDR3 length: 16 residues. CDR1 LNHNV and CDR2 YYDKDF come from the germline V gene (reference sequence). CDR3 sequence: CATSRTPGGVTDTQYF. The DNA of the CDR3 is TGTGCCACCAGCAGGACACCGGGGGGGGTCACAGATACGCAGTATTTT.

The genes are TRBV16 and TRBJ1-5; 9 nucleotides align to TRBD1. CDR1 and CDR2 (germline): KGHSY, FQNENV. V was pared by 0 bases and J by 0 bases, with 3 bases of the junction left unmatched. The CDR3 is 17 amino acids. The CDR3 here is CASSQSGQGYSNQPQHF. CDR3 nucleotides: TGTGCCAGCAGCCAATCGGGACAGGGATATAGCAATCAGCCCCAGCATTTT.

The J gene is TRBJ1-3, the V gene TRBV19, with D uncertain. The CDR3 loop spans 16 amino acids. Germline V gene sequence: CDR1 LNHDA, CDR2 SQIVND (reference sequence). Trimming took off 7 bases at V and 0 bases at J, with 16 bases between the two ends. The CDR3 loop reads CASTSTPLASGNTIYF. The CDR3 DNA reads TGTGCCAGTACCTCCACCCCCCTTGCCTCTGGAAACACCATATATTTT.

The genes are TRBV11-3 and TRBJ1-1; D gene uncertain. The CDR3 runs 13 residues. Germline V gives CDR1 SGHNT, CDR2 YENEEA. V was clipped by 3 bases and J by 6 bases, with 11 bases between them. CDR3 bases: TGTGCCAGCAGCTTGCGAAGAGAGGCTGAAGCTTTCTTT. Its translation: CASSLRREAEAFF.

This chain links TRBV18 with TRBJ1-1; D gene uncertain. The CDR3 runs to 14 residues. Germline assignment: CDR1 KGHSH and CDR2 LQKENI. The V and J ends lost 1 base and 1 base respectively, with 7 bases between them. This CDR3 is CASSPRVRNTEAFF. For the CDR3, the DNA is TGTGCCAGCTCACCACGAGTCCGGAACACTGAAGCTTTCTTT. Looking up the rest from reference TRBV18 and TRBJ1-1 gives the full variable domain: NAGVMQNPRHLVRRRGQEARLRCSPMKGHSHVYWYRQLPEEGLKFMVYLQKENIIDESGMPKERFSAEFPKEGPSILRIQQVVRGDSAAYFCASSPRVRNTEAFFGQGTRLTVV.

The V and J genes are TRBV5-1 and TRBJ2-7; 7 nucleotides match TRBD2. The J segment lost 2 bases and the V segment lost 5 bases, leaving 10 bases of the junction unmatched. Germline V gene lookup returns CDR1 SGHRS and CDR2 YFSETQ. The CDR3 extends over 15 amino acids. CDR3 protein: CASSSGRRGTYEQYF. The CDR3 region has the DNA TGCGCCAGCAGTAGCGGACGGCGGGGGACCTACGAGCAGTACTTC.

This chain uses TRBV6-5 with TRBJ2-2; D unclear. The CDR3 is made up of 14 amino acids. Germline V CDR1 and CDR2: MNHEY, SVGAGI. V was pared by 0 bases and J by 4 bases, with 6 bases between. CDR3 bases: TGTGCCAGCAGTTACTCCAGAGGCACCGGGGAGCTGTTTTTT. Amino acids: CASSYSRGTGELFF.

The chain links TRBV29-1 to TRBJ2-7; D unresolved. Per germline, CDR1 SQVTM and CDR2 ANQGSEA. The CDR3 has 12 amino acids. V was trimmed by 4 bases and J by 4 bases, leaving 11 bases between them. CDR3 loop: CSVVTAVYEQYF. The CDR3 DNA follows: TGCAGCGTTGTAACAGCCGTATACGAGCAGTACTTC.

This clone has just a few counts. The chain carries TRBV30 and TRBJ2-1; perhaps TRBD1 as D (5 bases). V was trimmed by 3 bases and J by 0 bases, leaving 15 bases between them. Germline V gives CDR1 GTSNPN, CDR2 SVGIG (reference sequence). The CDR3 is made up of 16 amino acids. The CDR3 protein is CAWSLRWGSSYNEQFF. CDR3 nucleotide sequence: TGTGCCTGGAGCCTGAGATGGGGCAGCTCCTACAATGAGCAGTTCTTC.

V is TRBV6-5 and J is TRBJ1-4, with D perhaps matching TRBD1 (6 bases). The CDR3 length is 12 residues. Trimming stripped 10 bases from V and 7 bases from J, with 13 bases between. CDR1 and CDR2 from the germline V gene are MNHEY and SVGAGI. CDR3 loop: CATGEGGEKLFF. CDR3 nucleotides: TGTGCCACCGGGGAGGGGGGTGAAAAACTGTTTTTT.

The chain is built from TRBV7-9 and TRBJ2-7; 7 positions agree with TRBD2. This CDR3 region has 16 residues. Germline V gene sequence: CDR1 SEHNR, CDR2 FQNEAQ (reference sequence). Trimming took 4 bases from V and 1 from J; bases not matched to a gene: 10. The CDR3 region has the DNA TGTGCCAGCAGCTCCGGGGGGTGGCGCGGGTCCTACGAGCAGTACTTC. Its translation is CASSSGGWRGSYEQYF.

Here the CDR3 DNA reads TGTGCCAGTAGTATAGTAGCCGGGGGTACTGAAGCTTTCTTT. It encodes CASSIVAGGTEAFF. This chain joins TRBV19 and TRBJ1-1; possible D gene TRBD1, 5 bases. CDR3 length: 14 residues. The ends were cut back, 1 base at V and 5 bases at J, with 11 bases in the middle. Germline V lookup: CDR1 LNHDA, CDR2 SQIVND (reference sequence).

CDR3 region: CAWSQITDTQYF. CDR3 in DNA: TGTGCCTGGAGCCAGATCACAGATACGCAGTATTTT. The genes are TRBV30 and TRBJ2-3; no firm D call. V was shortened by 3 bases and J by 2 bases, with 6 bases between the two germline ends. CDR3 size: 12 residues. Germline loops: CDR1 GTSNPN, CDR2 SVGIG (reference sequence).

The V call is TRBV5-6, the J call TRBJ1-5; D is uncertain. This CDR3 is built from 13 residues. The V gene lost 0 bases and the J gene lost 9 bases, with 10 bases spanning the gap. CDR1 and CDR2 from the germline V gene are SGHDT and YYEEEE. CDR3 nucleotide sequence: TGTGCCAGCAGCTTGGCGGCTGCTTGGCCCCAGCATTTT. It yields the protein CASSLAAAWPQHF. The full variable domain, its missing parts supplied by reference TRBV5-6 and TRBJ1-5, is DAGVTQSPTHLIKTRGQQVTLRCSPKSGHDTVSWYQQALGQGPQFIFQYYEEEERQRGNFPDRFSGHQFPNYSSELNVNALLLGDSALYLCASSLAAAWPQHFGDGTRLSIL.

This clone was observed once. The chain employs TRBV7-9 and TRBJ1-6; possibly TRBD1 for D (5 bases). V was cut by 5 bases and J by 10 bases, with 18 bases left in between. The germline gives CDR1 SEHNR, CDR2 FQNEAQ (reference sequence). The CDR3 is made up of 15 amino acids. The CDR3 loop is CASSESLGPGSPLHF. The CDR3 coding sequence is TGTGCCAGCAGCGAAAGTCTGGGGCCCGGATCACCCCTCCACTTT.

This chain uses TRBV10-3 with TRBJ2-6, with D possibly being TRBD1 (6 bases). Between the trimmed V and J ends, which lost 10 bases and 4 bases, there was a span of 17 bases. This CDR3 is built from 15 residues. The germline V gene encodes CDR1 ENHRY and CDR2 SYGVKD. CDR3 in amino acids: CASGAGAAGANVLTF. The DNA for the CDR3 is TGTGCCAGTGGGGCAGGGGCGGCCGGGGCCAACGTCCTGACTTTC.

The CDR3 DNA follows: TGTGCCAGCTCACGGCTAGCGGCGGGCGCAGATACGCAGTATTTT. Translating it yields CASSRLAAGADTQYF. The rearrangement uses TRBV18 and TRBJ2-3, with 7 bases identical to TRBD2. Germline V lookup: CDR1 KGHSH, CDR2 LQKENI. With V trimmed by 4 bases and J by 4 bases, 8 bases remained unmatched. CDR3 size: 15 residues.

The CDR3 region has the DNA TGCGCCAGCAGCGCGGGACAGGAGTACAATGAGCAGTTCTTC. This sequence encodes CASSAGQEYNEQFF. This chain uses TRBV5-1 with TRBJ2-1; 8 nucleotides agree with TRBD1. Germline-derived CDR1 and CDR2 are SGHRS and YFSETQ. The CDR3 runs 14 residues. Trimming cost V 4 bases and J 4 bases; bases outside gene matches: 4.

In this sample, this clone turned up once. The V and J genes are TRBV7-2 and TRBJ1-2, with TRBD1 matching over 9 bases. This CDR3 region has 15 residues. Germline V gives CDR1 SGHTA, CDR2 FQGNSA. After removal of 4 bases from V and 4 bases from J, the junction contained 7 bases not matched to a gene. The CDR3 loop reads CASSSQGAVGYGYTF. CDR3 nucleotide sequence: TGTGCCAGCAGCTCACAGGGGGCTGTTGGCTATGGCTACACCTTC. The variable domain in full, completed from reference TRBV7-2 and TRBJ1-2, reads GAGVSQSPSNKVTEKGKDVELRCDPISGHTALYWYRQSLGQGLEFLIYFQGNSAPDKSGLPSDRFSAERTGGSVSTLTIQRTQQEDSAVYLCASSSQGAVGYGYTFGSGTRLTVV.

This chain uses TRBV7-9 with TRBJ2-1, with 10 bases fitting TRBD2. The length of the CDR3 is 17 residues. CDR1 is SEHNR, CDR2 FQNEAQ, per germline (reference sequence). J lost 3 bases, V lost 5 bases, and 10 bases had no gene match. CDR3 sequence reads: CASSPGSSGGRYNEQFF. CDR3 bases: TGTGCCAGCAGCCCAGGTTCTAGCGGGGGCCGCTACAATGAGCAGTTCTTC.

The CDR3 bases are TGTGCCAGTAGTAGGACGGTGAACACTGAAGCTTTCTTT. Its protein product is CASSRTVNTEAFF. The V gene is TRBV19, the J gene TRBJ1-1; D remains unclear. The CDR3 is 13 residues long. V was pared by 4 bases and J by 0 bases, with 6 bases between. Germline assignment: CDR1 LNHDA and CDR2 SQIVND (reference sequence).

This chain connects TRBV6-1 to TRBJ1-2, with D perhaps TRBD1 (6 bases). Trimming took 0 bases from V and 3 from J, leaving 14 bases between them. Germline CDR1 is MNHNS and CDR2 is SASEGT. The CDR3 runs 16 residues. The CDR3, as DNA: TGTGCCAGCAGTGAAGCTTCCAGGGGAGGTGACTATGGCTACACCTTC. This codes for CASSEASRGGDYGYTF.

The V and J genes are TRBV15 and TRBJ1-1; TRBD1 might be the D (6 bases). V shed 1 base and J shed 1 base, with 7 bases lying between them. The CDR3 has 14 amino acids. Germline values: CDR1 LNHNV, CDR2 YYDKDF (reference sequence). The CDR3 DNA reads TGTGCCACCAGCAGAGCGGGACAGAACACTGAAGCTTTCTTT. It yields the protein CATSRAGQNTEAFF.

This clone was seen once. V gene TRBV3-1 (or the pseudogene TRBV3-2) combines with J gene TRBJ2-1; 8 bases line up with TRBD2. CDR1 is LGHDT, CDR2 YNNKEL, per germline (reference sequence). The CDR3 contains 15 residues. V dropped 4 bases and J dropped 4; count of bases not matched to a gene: 6. The CDR3: CASSLGPSGYNEQFF. The CDR3 nucleotides read TGTGCCAGCAGCCTGGGGCCTAGCGGGTACAATGAGCAGTTCTTC.

This rearrangement joins TRBV2 to TRBJ1-2, with D perhaps TRBD1 (6 bases). Germline V gene data show CDR1 as SNHLY and CDR2 as FYNNEI. The CDR3 totals 11 residues. Trimming pared 3 bases from V and 7 bases from J, leaving 6 bases between. In DNA, the CDR3 is TGTGCCAGCAGTGAGGGGGCTGGCTACACCTTC. This encodes CASSEGAGYTF.

The rearrangement joins TRBV24-1 to TRBJ1-6; D gene unclear. The germline V gene has CDR1 KGHDR and CDR2 SFDVKD. The CDR3 totals 16 residues. Trimming pared 4 bases from V and 5 bases from J, leaving 14 bases between. The CDR3 nucleotides are TGTGCCACCAGTGAAATAACGGGCCTCGATAATTCACCCCTCCACTTT. It yields the protein CATSEITGLDNSPLHF.

V and J are TRBV3-1 (or the pseudogene TRBV3-2) and TRBJ2-3; TRBD1 agrees at 7 bases. With V trimmed by 3 bases and J by 6 bases, 6 bases remained unmatched. CDR1 LGHDT and CDR2 YNNKEL come from the germline V gene (reference sequence). The CDR3 totals 14 residues. The CDR3 nucleotides read TGTGCCAGCAGCCACCTAGACAGGGTGGATACGCAGTATTTT. This encodes CASSHLDRVDTQYF.